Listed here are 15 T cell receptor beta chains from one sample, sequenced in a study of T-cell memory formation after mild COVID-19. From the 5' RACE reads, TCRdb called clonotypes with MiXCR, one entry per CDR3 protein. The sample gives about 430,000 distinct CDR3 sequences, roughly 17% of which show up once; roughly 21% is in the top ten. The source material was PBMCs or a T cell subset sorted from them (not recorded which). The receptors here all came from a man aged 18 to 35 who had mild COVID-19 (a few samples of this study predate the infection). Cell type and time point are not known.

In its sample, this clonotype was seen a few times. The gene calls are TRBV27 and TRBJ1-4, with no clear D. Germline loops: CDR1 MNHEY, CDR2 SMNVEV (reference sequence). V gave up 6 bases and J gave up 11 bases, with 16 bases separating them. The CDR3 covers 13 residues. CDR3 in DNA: TGTGCCAGCAGACGTAGTGAGGCGGGGAAACTGTTTTTT. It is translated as CASRRSEAGKLFF.

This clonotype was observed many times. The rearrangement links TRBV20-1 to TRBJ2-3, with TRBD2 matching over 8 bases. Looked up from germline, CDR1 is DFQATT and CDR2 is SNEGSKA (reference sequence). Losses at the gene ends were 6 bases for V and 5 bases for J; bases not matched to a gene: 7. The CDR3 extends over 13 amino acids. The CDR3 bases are TGCAGTGCCCGGGAGGGAGGGGGAGATACGCAGTATTTT. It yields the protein CSAREGGGDTQYF.

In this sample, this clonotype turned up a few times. The CDR3 nucleotides are TGCAGCGTCGTCGCCGTAGGGGTGGGCGCCGGGGAGCTGTTTTTT. Protein product: CSVVAVGVGAGELFF. The chain links TRBV29-1 to TRBJ2-2; D is possibly TRBD1 (5 bases). V was cut by 6 bases and J by 6 bases, with 20 bases left in between. CDR3 length: 15 residues. Per germline, CDR1 SQVTM and CDR2 ANQGSEA.

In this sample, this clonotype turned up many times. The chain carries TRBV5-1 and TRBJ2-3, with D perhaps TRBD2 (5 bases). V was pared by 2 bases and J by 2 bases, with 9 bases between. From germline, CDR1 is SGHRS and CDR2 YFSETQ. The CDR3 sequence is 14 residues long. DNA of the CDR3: TGCGCCAGCAGCTTTCGGGGTTTCACAGATACGCAGTATTTT. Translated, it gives CASSFRGFTDTQYF.

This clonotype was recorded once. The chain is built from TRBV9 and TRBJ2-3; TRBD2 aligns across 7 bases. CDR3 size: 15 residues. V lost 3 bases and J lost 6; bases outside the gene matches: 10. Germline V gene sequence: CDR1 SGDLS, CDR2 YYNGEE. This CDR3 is CASSETGLGRDTQYF. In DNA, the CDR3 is TGTGCCAGCAGCGAGACGGGACTCGGGAGGGATACGCAGTATTTT.

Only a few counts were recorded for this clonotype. The CDR3 spells CASSPGFGTQYF. CDR3 in DNA: TGTGCCAGCAGCCCAGGGTTTGGGACCCAGTACTTC. The chain carries TRBV11-2 and TRBJ2-5; possibly TRBD1 for D (5 bases). The CDR3 contains 12 residues. Trimming took 5 bases from V and 7 from J, leaving 11 bases between them. CDR1 SGHAT and CDR2 FQNNGV come from the germline V gene.

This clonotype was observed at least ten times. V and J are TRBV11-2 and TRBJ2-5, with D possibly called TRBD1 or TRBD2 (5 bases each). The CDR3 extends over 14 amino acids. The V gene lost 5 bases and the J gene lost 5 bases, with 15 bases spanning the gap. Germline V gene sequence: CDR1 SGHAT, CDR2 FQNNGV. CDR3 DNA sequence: TGTGCCAGCAGCATGGGGACCGAGCGGGAGACCCAGTACTTC. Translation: CASSMGTERETQYF.

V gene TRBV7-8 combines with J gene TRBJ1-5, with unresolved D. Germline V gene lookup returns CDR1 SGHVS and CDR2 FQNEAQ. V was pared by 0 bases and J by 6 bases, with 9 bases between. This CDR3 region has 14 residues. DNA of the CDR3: TGTGCCAGCAGCTTAGCGAGGGTGGCTCAGCCCCAGCATTTT. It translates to CASSLARVAQPQHF.

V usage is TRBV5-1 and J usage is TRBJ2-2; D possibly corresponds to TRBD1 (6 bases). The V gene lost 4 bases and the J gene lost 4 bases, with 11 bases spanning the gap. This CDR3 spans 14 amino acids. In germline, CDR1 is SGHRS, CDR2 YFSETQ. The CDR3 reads CASSLHRATGELFF. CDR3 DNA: TGCGCCAGCAGCCTGCACAGGGCCACCGGGGAGCTGTTTTTT. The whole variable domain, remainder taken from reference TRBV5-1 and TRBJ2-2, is KAGVTQTPRYLIKTRGQQVTLSCSPISGHRSVSWYQQTPGQGLQFLFEYFSETQRNKGNFPGRFSGRQFSNSRSEMNVSTLELGDSALYLCASSLHRATGELFFGEGSRLTVL.

Here the CDR3 reads CATSDLKKGPPRGYTF. CDR3 in DNA: TGTGCCACCAGTGATTTAAAAAAGGGACCGCCAAGGGGCTACACCTTC. The rearrangement uses TRBV24-1 and TRBJ1-2; tentative D call: TRBD1 (5 bases). Germline V gene lookup returns CDR1 KGHDR and CDR2 SFDVKD. V lost 1 base, J lost 8 bases, and 19 bases lay in between. CDR3 length: 16 amino acids.

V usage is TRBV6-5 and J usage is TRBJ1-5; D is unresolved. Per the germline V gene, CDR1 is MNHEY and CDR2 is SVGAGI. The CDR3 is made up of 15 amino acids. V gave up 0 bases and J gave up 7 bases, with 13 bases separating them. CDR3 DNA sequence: TGTGCCAGCAGTTACTCGAGAGGCGTGGACCAGCCCCAGCATTTT. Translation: CASSYSRGVDQPQHF.

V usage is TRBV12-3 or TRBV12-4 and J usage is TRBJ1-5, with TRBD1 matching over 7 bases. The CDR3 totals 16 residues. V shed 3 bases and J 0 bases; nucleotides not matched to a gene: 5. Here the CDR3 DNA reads TGTGCCAGCAGTTTGGGAGGGGGCATTAGCAATCAGCCCCAGCATTTT. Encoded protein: CASSLGGGISNQPQHF.

The CDR3 DNA reads TGTGCCAGCAGCTCCCTGGACAGGTTAAATTCACCCCTCCACTTT. Protein: CASSSLDRLNSPLHF. The V gene is TRBV9, the J gene TRBJ1-6, with 7 positions matching TRBD1. CDR1 and CDR2 (germline): SGDLS, YYNGEE. The CDR3 is made up of 15 amino acids. Trimming removed 4 bases from V and 7 bases from J; junction bases left unmatched: 8. Supplemented by reference TRBV9 and TRBJ1-6, the full variable domain reads DSGVTQTPKHLITATGQRVTLRCSPRSGDLSVYWYQQSLDQGLQFLIQYYNGEERAKGNILERFSAQQFPDLHSELNLSSLELGDSALYFCASSSLDRLNSPLHFGNGTRLTVT.

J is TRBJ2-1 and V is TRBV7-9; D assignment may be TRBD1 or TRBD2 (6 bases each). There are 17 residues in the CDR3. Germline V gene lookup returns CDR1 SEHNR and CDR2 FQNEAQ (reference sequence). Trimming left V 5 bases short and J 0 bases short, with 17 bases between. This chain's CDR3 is CASSPRYRGASYNEQFF. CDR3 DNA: TGTGCCAGCAGCCCCAGGTATAGGGGGGCCTCCTACAATGAGCAGTTCTTC. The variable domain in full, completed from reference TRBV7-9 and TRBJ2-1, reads DTGVSQNPRHKITKRGQNVTFRCDPISEHNRLYWYRQTLGQGPEFLTYFQNEAQLEKSRLLSDRFSAERPKGSFSTLEIQRTEQGDSAMYLCASSPRYRGASYNEQFFGPGTRLTVL.

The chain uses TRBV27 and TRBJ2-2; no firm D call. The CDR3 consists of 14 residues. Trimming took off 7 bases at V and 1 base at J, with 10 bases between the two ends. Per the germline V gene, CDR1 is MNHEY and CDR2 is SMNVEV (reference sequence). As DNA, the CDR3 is TGTGCCAGCACTCCCTCTGGGAACACCGGGGAGCTGTTTTTT. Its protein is CASTPSGNTGELFF.